These 9 T cell receptor beta chains were sequenced from one sample in a study of regulatory T cells in long-lasting Graves disease. Time point meaning: newly diagnosed GD, antithyroid drugs for less than 3 months. The TCR library was prepared using RNA isolated from PBMCs. iRepertoire HTBI primers and Arm-PCR of CDR3 regions built TCR beta libraries. TCRdb called the multiplex PCR reads again in MiXCR, with one record for every CDR3 protein. The sample holds around 450,000 distinct CDR3 sequences, around 15% seen once. Another study also made use of these data, one on T cells in Graves' hyperthyroidism and ophthalmopathy.

Sequencing used peripheral blood mononuclear cells (PBMCs), obtained at new diagnosis, from a patient treated with antithyroid drugs. These receptors were taken from a man aged 35 to 55 with Graves disease.

Ten or more counts support this clonotype. V gene TRBV6-1 combines with J gene TRBJ2-7; 7 bases are a match to TRBD1. This CDR3 is 16 amino acids long. Germline values: CDR1 MNHNS, CDR2 SASEGT. The V gene end was trimmed by 0 bases and the J gene end by 1 base; junction bases not matched to a gene: 6. CDR3 loop: CASSEAGQTPSYEQYF. The CDR3 coding sequence is TGTGCCAGCAGTGAAGCGGGACAGACCCCTTCCTACGAGCAGTACTTC.

The chain links TRBV3-1 to TRBJ2-1; tentative D call: TRBD1 (6 bases). CDR3 length: 15 amino acids. Germline-derived CDR1 and CDR2 are LGHDT and YNNKEL (reference sequence). V lost 5 bases and J lost 3, with 14 bases in between. CDR3 protein: CASSTRTANYNEQFF. Here the CDR3 DNA reads TGTGCCAGCAGCACCCGGACAGCCAACTACAATGAGCAGTTCTTC.

This clonotype was observed at least ten times. For the CDR3, the DNA is TGTGCCAGCAGCTCCGCGGGAGCGATACTGTCCTACAATGAGCAGTTCTTC. It translates to CASSSAGAILSYNEQFF. The chain is built from TRBV11-1 and TRBJ2-1, with 7 bases lining up with TRBD2. The germline V gene has CDR1 SGHAT and CDR2 FQDESV (reference sequence). V dropped 4 bases and J dropped 1; count of bases not matched to a gene: 10. The CDR3 covers 17 residues.

This clonotype appeared a few times. V gene TRBV29-1 combines with J gene TRBJ2-1; D not certain. V lost 4 bases and J lost 1, with 8 bases in between. Germline-derived CDR1 and CDR2 are SQVTM and ANQGSEA. The CDR3 loop spans 13 amino acids. In nucleotides, the CDR3 is TGCAGCGTTGTCCCGGTGTCCTACAATGAGCAGTTCTTC. It codes for CSVVPVSYNEQFF.

This clonotype has a handful of counts. The J gene is TRBJ2-2, the V gene TRBV10-3; D is possibly TRBD2 (5 bases). CDR3 length: 14 amino acids. The germline CDR1 and CDR2 sequences are ENHRY and SYGVKD. The germline V and J ends were trimmed by 6 bases and 1 base, with 9 bases remaining between them. The CDR3 DNA sequence: TGTGCCATCAGGAACGGGAAGAACACCGGGGAGCTGTTTTTT. This codes for CAIRNGKNTGELFF.

On this clonotype: A much bigger clone sits one base away, suggesting this may be a read error. The chain couples TRBV2 to TRBJ2-1; 9 nucleotides agree with TRBD1. Germline V CDR1 and CDR2: SNHLY, FYNNEI. The CDR3 runs to 15 residues. The CDR3 protein is CASSGGTGSYNERFF. CDR3 nucleotides: TGTGCCAGCAGTGGGGGGACAGGGTCCTACAATGAGCGGTTCTTC. The full variable domain, its missing parts supplied by reference TRBV2 and TRBJ2-1, is EPEVTQTPSHQVTQMGQEVILRCVPISNHLYFYWYRQILGQKVEFLVSFYNNEISEKSEIFDDQFSVERPDGSNFTLKIRSTKLEDSAMYFCASSGGTGSYNERFFGPGTRLTVL.

This clonotype was counted only a few times. The CDR3: CASSENLGFHYEQYF. CDR3 nucleotides: TGTGCCAGCAGTGAAAATCTAGGCTTTCACTACGAGCAGTACTTC. This rearrangement joins TRBV6-2 or TRBV6-3 to TRBJ2-7; the D is unclear. The CDR3 runs to 15 residues. CDR1 is MNHEY, CDR2 SVGEGT, per germline. V lost 5 bases, J lost 3 bases, and 17 bases lay in between.

In this sample, this clonotype turned up once. This may be a read error, as it is one base from a much larger clone. This chain joins TRBV29-1 and TRBJ2-1; 8 nucleotides match TRBD2. This CDR3 comprises 16 residues. Trimming cost V 4 bases and J 7 bases; bases outside gene matches: 15. CDR1 SQVTM and CDR2 ANQGSEA come from the germline V gene. Here the CDR3 reads CSVVGLTGGPYNEQFF. The CDR3 coding sequence is TGCAGCGTTGTGGGACTAACGGGAGGGCCGTATAATGAGCAGTTCTTC.

This clonotype occurred many times. This CDR3 is CATSDLMAVSYNEQFF. The DNA for the CDR3 is TGTGCCACCAGTGATTTGATGGCAGTCAGTTACAATGAGCAGTTCTTC. The chain links TRBV24-1 to TRBJ2-1; D gene unclear. This CDR3 region has 16 residues. The V end was cut by 0 bases, the J end by 4 bases, with 12 bases between. CDR1 is KGHDR and CDR2 is SFDVKD in the germline V gene.